The 9 T cell receptor beta chains in this list originate from one sample, sequenced in a study of shared clonotypes between healthy human individuals. CD8 cells regarded as naive lacked CD45RO, were positively chosen for CCR7, and omitted terminally differentiated effector memory CD45RA+ cells. Produced via immunoSEQ multiplex PCR; TCRdb's table is partial and in-frame only. The profile covers millions of clones, with 93% appearing a single time and approximately 1.7% taken by the ten largest. The specimen sequenced was naive CD8+ T cells from PBMCs. Receptors originate from a man between 18 and 29 years old in good health. Some clones in this sample may be carry-over from other donors' samples.

This clone was seen a handful of times. The chain carries TRBV27 and TRBJ2-7; D uncertain. The CDR3 runs 13 residues. The germline V gene has CDR1 MNHEY and CDR2 SMNVEV (reference sequence). Trimming cost V 5 bases and J 3 bases, with 11 bases left between them. Here the CDR3 reads CASSPLGVYEQYF. CDR3 nucleotide sequence: TGTGCCAGCAGTCCACTGGGTGTCTACGAGCAGTACTTC.

The rearrangement joins TRBV9 to TRBJ2-1; D might be TRBD2 (6 bases). CDR3 length: 15 amino acids. Germline V lookup: CDR1 SGDLS, CDR2 YYNGEE. V lost 3 bases and J 5 bases, leaving 15 bases between the germline ends. The CDR3 coding sequence is TGTGCCAGCAGCGAGACTAGGTATCTCCACAATGAGCAGTTCTTC. Encoded protein: CASSETRYLHNEQFF.

A few counts support this clone. CDR3 loop: CASSSPANPTEAFF. Here the CDR3 DNA reads TGTGCCAGCAGCTCACCAGCCAACCCCACTGAAGCTTTCTTT. This chain uses TRBV7-9 with TRBJ1-1, with unresolved D. The germline CDR1 and CDR2 sequences are SEHNR and FQNEAQ (reference sequence). The V end lost 4 bases, the J end lost 4 bases, and 13 bases lay between the germline ends. The CDR3 contains 14 residues.

Concerning this clone: The sample holds other DNA sequences that translate to the same CDR3. This chain connects TRBV7-2 to TRBJ2-1; 12 bases fit TRBD2. With 2 bases clipped from V and 7 bases from J, the junction kept 3 bases outside the gene matches. The CDR3 consists of 15 residues. Germline CDR1 reads SGHTA; CDR2 reads FQGNSA. CDR3 amino acids: CASSLLAGGPNEQFF. CDR3 coding DNA: TGTGCCAGCAGCTTACTAGCGGGAGGGCCAAATGAGCAGTTCTTC.

V and J are TRBV27 and TRBJ1-4; unclear D gene. The CDR3 runs 13 residues. V lost 5 bases and J lost 8, with 12 bases in between. CDR1 and CDR2 from the germline V gene are MNHEY and SMNVEV (reference sequence). The CDR3 sequence: CASSPAAGEKLFF. The DNA of the CDR3 is TGTGCCAGCAGTCCCGCCGCCGGGGAAAAACTGTTTTTT.

This chain joins TRBV4-1 and TRBJ2-1; D call uncertain. The CDR3 is 15 residues long. Germline values: CDR1 MGHRA, CDR2 YSYEKL. V was cut by 3 bases and J by 5 bases, with 14 bases left in between. The CDR3 sequence is CASSQSPTTNNEQFF. CDR3 nucleotide sequence: TGCGCCAGCAGCCAGAGCCCCACCACAAACAATGAGCAGTTCTTC.

The V gene is TRBV27, the J gene TRBJ2-7; 9 bases match TRBD1. Trimming took 0 bases from V and 3 from J; bases not matched to a gene: 6. The length of the CDR3 is 16 residues. Germline assignment: CDR1 MNHEY and CDR2 SMNVEV (reference sequence). This CDR3 is CASSLSGTGHLYEQYF. The CDR3 coding sequence is TGTGCCAGCAGTTTATCCGGGACAGGGCACCTCTACGAGCAGTACTTC.

The chain recombines TRBV5-1 with TRBJ2-3; 7 nucleotides align to TRBD2. The CDR3 extends over 18 amino acids. CDR1 is SGHRS and CDR2 is YFSETQ in the germline V gene. V trimming: 5 bases; J trimming: 0 bases; junction bases outside the gene matches: 15. The chain's CDR3 is CASRGPSGNLLSTDTQYF. The CDR3 DNA sequence: TGCGCCAGCAGAGGGCCTAGCGGAAACCTTCTAAGCACAGATACGCAGTATTTT.

The CDR3 DNA reads as TGTGCCAGCAGTCGCGGACGGGGACCTGAAAAACTGTTTTTT. Translating it yields CASSRGRGPEKLFF. V is TRBV11-1 and J is TRBJ1-4; a weak D match, TRBD1 (5 bases). Per germline, CDR1 SGHAT and CDR2 FQDESV (reference sequence). This CDR3 has 14 residues. Trimming stripped 6 bases from V and 7 bases from J, with 15 bases between.